This TCR beta chain was documented in a study of cytomegalovirus exposure and HLA in healthy donors. The study's findings and limits: Sequencing had likely introduced a cluster of highly shared sequence variants as an artifact. For most TCR beta V segments, an earlier analysis put the productive rate at about 87% or about 30% of the time.

60 Vbeta and 13 Jbeta primers were used in PCR. TCRdb's table, derived via immunoSEQ multiplex PCR, lists solely in-frame clones and lacks some. The sample table sets out 200,000 to 250,000 clones. Notes on this clone: As yet, its antigen is unknown.

The length of the CDR3 is 15 residues. Germline-derived CDR1 and CDR2 are SQVTM and ANQGSEA. The V and J ends lost 8 bases and 2 bases respectively, with 21 bases between them. The chain recombines TRBV29-1 with TRBJ1-1; D remains ambiguous. The clonotype was recovered from a woman in her twenties or thirties in good health and CMV-seropositive. Sequences were obtained from PBMCs. DNA of the CDR3: TGCAGCACCAAGACGGAGCTGGGTCTCAACACTGAAGCTTTCTTT. The encoded protein is CSTKTELGLNTEAFF.